This entry lists 10 T cell receptor beta chains sequenced from one sample in a study of cytomegalovirus exposure and HLA in healthy donors. A multiplex PCR was run with 60 Vbeta primers and 13 Jbeta primers. Here immunoSEQ multiplex PCR was the method, and the copy in TCRdb shows in-frame clones only, minus some. Here the sample spans around 190,000 clones, 85% being singletons. The specimen was PBMCs. Receptors originate from a woman between 45 and 65 years old in good health and CMV-seronegative.

The V gene is TRBV7-9, the J gene TRBJ2-1, with 7 bases fitting TRBD1. The germline gives CDR1 SEHNR, CDR2 FQNEAQ (reference sequence). V gave up 0 bases and J gave up 5 bases; unmatched junction bases: 10. The CDR3 length is 17 residues. Here the CDR3 reads CASSLALLDRAHNEQFF. CDR3 DNA sequence: TGTGCCAGCAGCTTAGCCCTACTCGACAGGGCCCACAATGAGCAGTTCTTC.

The gene calls are TRBV7-8 and TRBJ2-1; 9 nucleotides line up with TRBD1. Trimming took 1 base from V and 2 from J; bases not matched to a gene: 9. Germline V gene sequence: CDR1 SGHVS, CDR2 FQNEAQ. The CDR3 is 18 residues long. CDR3 sequence: CASSLGAPGQGPYNEQFF. DNA of the CDR3: TGTGCCAGCAGCTTAGGGGCCCCGGGACAGGGTCCCTACAATGAGCAGTTCTTC.

The genes are TRBV11-2 and TRBJ1-1, with 7 positions matching TRBD1. Germline CDR1 is SGHAT and CDR2 is FQNNGV. The CDR3 runs 16 residues. The V and J ends lost 3 bases and 5 bases, in that order; junction bases with no gene match: 12. CDR3 amino acids: CASSLAPIQGGTEAFF. The CDR3 DNA reads as TGTGCCAGCAGCTTGGCCCCGATCCAGGGGGGAACTGAAGCTTTCTTT.

The chain employs TRBV6-1 and TRBJ1-5; TRBD1 aligns across 7 bases. Germline V gene data show CDR1 as MNHNS and CDR2 as SASEGT. The V segment lost 1 base and the J segment 5 bases; nucleotides outside the gene matches: 5. This CDR3 has 15 amino acids. The CDR3 loop is CASSEGDRSYQPQHF. CDR3 coding DNA: TGTGCCAGCAGTGAAGGGGACAGATCATATCAGCCCCAGCATTTT.

The V call is TRBV10-2, the J call TRBJ2-7; 8 bases map to TRBD2. From germline, CDR1 is WSHSY and CDR2 SAAADI. The CDR3 totals 13 residues. Germline trimming cut 11 bases from V and 1 base from J; bases unmatched to any gene: 7. CDR3 residues: CAVGSGSSYEQYF. Written as DNA, the CDR3 is TGCGCCGTTGGGAGCGGGAGTTCCTACGAGCAGTACTTC.

The chain links TRBV7-9 to TRBJ1-3, with D possibly TRBD1 on 6 matching bases. CDR1 is SEHNR and CDR2 is FQNEAQ in the germline V gene (reference sequence). V gave up 4 bases and J gave up 1 base, with 17 bases separating them. This CDR3 region has 17 residues. CDR3 sequence (DNA): TGTGCCAGCAGCTCCGCGGGGGGCGAACGATCTGGAAACACCATATATTTT. The encoded protein is CASSSAGGERSGNTIYF.

The chain employs TRBV30 and TRBJ1-2; D may be TRBD1 (5 bases). Germline V gene lookup returns CDR1 GTSNPN and CDR2 SVGIG (reference sequence). Trimming removed 2 bases at V and 8 bases at J, with 18 bases between. The CDR3 is made up of 14 amino acids. The CDR3 DNA sequence: TGTGCCTGGAGTACCCTAACAGGATTCCAGGGCTACACCTTC. Its protein product is CAWSTLTGFQGYTF.

This clone was found a few times. This chain connects TRBV7-9 to TRBJ1-1, with unresolved D. Germline V gene lookup returns CDR1 SEHNR and CDR2 FQNEAQ (reference sequence). V was trimmed by 1 base and J by 1 base, leaving 4 bases between them. The CDR3 sequence is 13 residues long. The CDR3 is CASSLVQNTEAFF. CDR3 bases: TGTGCCAGCAGCTTAGTCCAGAACACTGAAGCTTTCTTT.

This chain connects TRBV18 to TRBJ2-7, with a tentative D call TRBD2 (5 bases). V was shortened by 3 bases and J by 3 bases, with 6 bases between the two germline ends. This CDR3 region has 12 residues. CDR1 KGHSH and CDR2 LQKENI come from the germline V gene. CDR3 nucleotide sequence: TGTGCCAGCTCACCCCGGGACTACGAGCAGTACTTC. Residues: CASSPRDYEQYF.

The chain employs TRBV6-6 and TRBJ2-1; D possibly corresponds to TRBD2 (5 bases). The germline V gene encodes CDR1 MNHNY and CDR2 SVGAGI (reference sequence). This CDR3 region has 12 residues. Trimming shortened V by 0 bases and J by 8 bases, and 5 bases separated the two germline ends. CDR3 region: CASSYSRDEQFF. DNA for the CDR3: TGTGCCAGCAGTTACTCGCGGGATGAGCAGTTCTTC.